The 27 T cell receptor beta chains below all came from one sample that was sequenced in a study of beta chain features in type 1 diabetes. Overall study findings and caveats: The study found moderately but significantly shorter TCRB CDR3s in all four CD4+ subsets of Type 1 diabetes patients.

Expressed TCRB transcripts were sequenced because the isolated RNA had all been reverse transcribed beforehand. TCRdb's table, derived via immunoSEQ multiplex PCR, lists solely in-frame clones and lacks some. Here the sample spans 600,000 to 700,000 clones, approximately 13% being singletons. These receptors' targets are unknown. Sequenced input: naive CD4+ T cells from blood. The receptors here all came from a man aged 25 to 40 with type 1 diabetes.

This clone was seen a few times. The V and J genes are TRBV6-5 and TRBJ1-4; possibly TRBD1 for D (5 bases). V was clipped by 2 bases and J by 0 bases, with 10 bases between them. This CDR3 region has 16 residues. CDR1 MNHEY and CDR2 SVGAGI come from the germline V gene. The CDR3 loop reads CASSYARGATNEKLFF. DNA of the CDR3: TGTGCCAGCAGTTACGCCCGGGGGGCAACTAATGAAAAACTGTTTTTT.

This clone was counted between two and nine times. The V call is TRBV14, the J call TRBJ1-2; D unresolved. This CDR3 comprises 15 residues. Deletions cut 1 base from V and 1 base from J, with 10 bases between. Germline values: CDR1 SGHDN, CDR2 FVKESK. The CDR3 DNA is TGTGCCAGCAGCCAAGCCTCAGGCATTAACTATGGCTACACCTTC. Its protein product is CASSQASGINYGYTF.

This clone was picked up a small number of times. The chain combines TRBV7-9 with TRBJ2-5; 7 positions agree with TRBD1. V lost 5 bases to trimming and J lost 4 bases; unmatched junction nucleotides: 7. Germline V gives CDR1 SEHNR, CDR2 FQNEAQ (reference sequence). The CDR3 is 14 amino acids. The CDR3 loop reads CASSPWTGGETQYF. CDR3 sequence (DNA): TGTGCCAGCAGCCCCTGGACAGGAGGAGAGACCCAGTACTTC.

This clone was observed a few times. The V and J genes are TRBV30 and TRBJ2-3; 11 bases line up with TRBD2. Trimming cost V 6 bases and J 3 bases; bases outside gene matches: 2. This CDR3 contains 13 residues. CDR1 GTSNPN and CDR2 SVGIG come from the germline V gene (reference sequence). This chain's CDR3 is CACIAGGTDTQYF. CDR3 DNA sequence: TGTGCCTGTATAGCGGGGGGGACAGATACGCAGTATTTT.

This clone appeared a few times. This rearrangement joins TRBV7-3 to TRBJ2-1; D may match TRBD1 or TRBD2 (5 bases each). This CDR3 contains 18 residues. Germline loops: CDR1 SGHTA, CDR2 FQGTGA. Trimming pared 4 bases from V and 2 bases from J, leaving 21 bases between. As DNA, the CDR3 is TGTGCCAGCAGCTCCCAGTCCTCGGGAAAAGGGGCCTACAATGAGCAGTTCTTC. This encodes CASSSQSSGKGAYNEQFF.

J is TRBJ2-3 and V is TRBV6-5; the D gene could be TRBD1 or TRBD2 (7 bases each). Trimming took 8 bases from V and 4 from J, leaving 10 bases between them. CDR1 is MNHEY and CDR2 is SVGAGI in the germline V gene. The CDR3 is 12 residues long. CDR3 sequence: CASQGGADTQYF. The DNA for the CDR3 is TGTGCCAGCCAGGGGGGGGCAGATACGCAGTATTTT.

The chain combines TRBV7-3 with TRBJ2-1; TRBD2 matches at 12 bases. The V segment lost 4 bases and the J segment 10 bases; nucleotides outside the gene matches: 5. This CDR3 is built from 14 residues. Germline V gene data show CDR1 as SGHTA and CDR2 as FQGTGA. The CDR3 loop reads CASSSRGLAGEQFF. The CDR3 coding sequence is TGTGCCAGCAGCTCACGTGGACTAGCGGGGGAGCAGTTCTTC. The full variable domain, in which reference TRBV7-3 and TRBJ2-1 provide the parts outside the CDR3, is GAGVSQTPSNKVTEKGKYVELRCDPISGHTALYWYRQSLGQGPEFLIYFQGTGAADDSGLPNDRFFAVRPEGSVSTLKIQRTERGDSAVYLCASSSRGLAGEQFFGPGTRLTVL.

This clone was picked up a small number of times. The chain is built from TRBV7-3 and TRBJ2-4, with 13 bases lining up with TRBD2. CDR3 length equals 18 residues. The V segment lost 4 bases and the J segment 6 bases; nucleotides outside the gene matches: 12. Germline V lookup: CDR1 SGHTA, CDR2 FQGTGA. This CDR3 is CASSSVGLAGARGNIQYF. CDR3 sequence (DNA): TGTGCCAGCAGCTCCGTCGGACTAGCGGGGGCGCGTGGAAACATTCAGTACTTC.

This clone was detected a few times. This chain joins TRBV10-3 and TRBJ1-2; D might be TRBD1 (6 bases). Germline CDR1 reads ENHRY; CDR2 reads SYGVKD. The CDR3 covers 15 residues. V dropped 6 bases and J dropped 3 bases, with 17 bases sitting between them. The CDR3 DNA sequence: TGTGCCATCAGCCCCGGGGGCTCGGCTGACTATGGCTACACCTTC. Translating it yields CAISPGGSADYGYTF.

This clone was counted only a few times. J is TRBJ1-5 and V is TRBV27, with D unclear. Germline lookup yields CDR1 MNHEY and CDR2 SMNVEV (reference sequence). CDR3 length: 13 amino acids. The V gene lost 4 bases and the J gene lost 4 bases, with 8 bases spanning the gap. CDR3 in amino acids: CASSSISNQPQHF. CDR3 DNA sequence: TGTGCCAGCAGTTCGATCTCAAATCAGCCCCAGCATTTT.

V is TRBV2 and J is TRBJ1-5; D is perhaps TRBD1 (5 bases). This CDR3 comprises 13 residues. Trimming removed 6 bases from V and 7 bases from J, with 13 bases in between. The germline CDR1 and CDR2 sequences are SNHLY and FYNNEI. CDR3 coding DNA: TGTGCCAGCAGAGATACAGGAGGACAGCCCCAGCATTTT. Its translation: CASRDTGGQPQHF.

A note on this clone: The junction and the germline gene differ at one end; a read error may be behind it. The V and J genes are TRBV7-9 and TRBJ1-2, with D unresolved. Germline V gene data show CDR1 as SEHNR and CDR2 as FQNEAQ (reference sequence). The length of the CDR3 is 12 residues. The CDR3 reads CASTLGYHGYTF. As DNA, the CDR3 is TGTGCCAGCACCTTAGGGTACCATGGCTACACCTTC.

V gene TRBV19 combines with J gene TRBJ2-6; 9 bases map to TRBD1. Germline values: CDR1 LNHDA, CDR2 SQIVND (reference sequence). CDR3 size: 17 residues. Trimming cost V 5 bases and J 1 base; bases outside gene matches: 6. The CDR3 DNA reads TGTGCCAGTAGTCGGGACAGGGCCTCTTCTGGGGCCAACGTCCTGACTTTC. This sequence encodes CASSRDRASSGANVLTF.

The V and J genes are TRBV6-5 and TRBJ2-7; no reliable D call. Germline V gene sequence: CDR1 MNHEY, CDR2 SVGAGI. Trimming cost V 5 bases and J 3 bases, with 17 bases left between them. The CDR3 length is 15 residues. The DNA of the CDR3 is TGTGCCAGCAGTCGCGAGGAAGGGTTGAGCTACGAGCAGTACTTC. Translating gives CASSREEGLSYEQYF.

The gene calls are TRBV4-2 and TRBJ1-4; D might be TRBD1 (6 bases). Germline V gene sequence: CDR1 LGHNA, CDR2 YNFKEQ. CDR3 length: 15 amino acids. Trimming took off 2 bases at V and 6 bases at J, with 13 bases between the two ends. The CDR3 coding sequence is TGTGCCAGCAGCCAAAAACAGGGAGTGGATGAAAAACTGTTTTTT. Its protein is CASSQKQGVDEKLFF.

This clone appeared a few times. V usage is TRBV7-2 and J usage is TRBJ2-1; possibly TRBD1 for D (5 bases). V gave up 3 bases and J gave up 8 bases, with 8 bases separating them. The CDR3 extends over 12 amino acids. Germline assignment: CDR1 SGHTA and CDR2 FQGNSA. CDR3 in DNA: TGTGCCAGCAGCTTCCAGGGTTATGAGCAGTTCTTC. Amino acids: CASSFQGYEQFF.

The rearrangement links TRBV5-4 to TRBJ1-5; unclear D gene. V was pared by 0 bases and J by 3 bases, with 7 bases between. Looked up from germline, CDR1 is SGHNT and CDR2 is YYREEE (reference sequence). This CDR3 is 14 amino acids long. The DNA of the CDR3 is TGTGCCAGCAGCTTGGGCAGCCCCAATCAGCCCCAGCATTTT. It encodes CASSLGSPNQPQHF.

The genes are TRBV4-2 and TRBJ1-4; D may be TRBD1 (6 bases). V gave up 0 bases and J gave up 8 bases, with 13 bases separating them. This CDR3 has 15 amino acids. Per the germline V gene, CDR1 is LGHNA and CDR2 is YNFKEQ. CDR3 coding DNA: TGTGCCAGCAGCCAAGAGACAGGAAGAGGGGAAAAACTGTTTTTT. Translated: CASSQETGRGEKLFF.

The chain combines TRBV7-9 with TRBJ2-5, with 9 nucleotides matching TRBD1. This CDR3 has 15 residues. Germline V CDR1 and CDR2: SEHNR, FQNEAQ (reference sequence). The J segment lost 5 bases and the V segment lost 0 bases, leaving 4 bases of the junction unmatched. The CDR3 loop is CASSLAATGGETQYF. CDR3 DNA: TGTGCCAGCAGCTTAGCGGCGACAGGGGGGGAGACCCAGTACTTC.

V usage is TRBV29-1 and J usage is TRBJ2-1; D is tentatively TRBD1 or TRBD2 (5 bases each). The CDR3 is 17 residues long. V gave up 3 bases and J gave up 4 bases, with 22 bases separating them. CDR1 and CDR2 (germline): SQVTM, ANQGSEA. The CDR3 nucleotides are TGCAGCGTTGATTTTAATTTGAGGGGCCTCGCTTACAATGAGCAGTTCTTC. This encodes CSVDFNLRGLAYNEQFF.

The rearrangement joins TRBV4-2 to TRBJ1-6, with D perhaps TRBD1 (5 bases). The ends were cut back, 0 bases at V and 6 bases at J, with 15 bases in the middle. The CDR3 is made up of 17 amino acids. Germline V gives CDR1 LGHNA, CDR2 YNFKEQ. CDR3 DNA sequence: TGTGCCAGCAGCCAAGATTTGAGGCAGGGATCTAATTCACCCCTCCACTTT. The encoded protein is CASSQDLRQGSNSPLHF.

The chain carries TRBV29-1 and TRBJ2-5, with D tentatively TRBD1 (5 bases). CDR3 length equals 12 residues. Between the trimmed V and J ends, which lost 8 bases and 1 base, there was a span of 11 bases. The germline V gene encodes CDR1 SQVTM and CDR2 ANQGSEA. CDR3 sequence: CSLYDSQETQYF. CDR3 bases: TGCAGCCTATACGACAGCCAAGAGACCCAGTACTTC.

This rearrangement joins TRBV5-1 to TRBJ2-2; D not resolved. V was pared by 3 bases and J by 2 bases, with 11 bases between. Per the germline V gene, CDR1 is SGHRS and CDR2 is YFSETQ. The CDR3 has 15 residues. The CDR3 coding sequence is TGCGCCAGCAGCTGGATGTCGAGTAACACCGGGGAGCTGTTTTTT. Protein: CASSWMSSNTGELFF.

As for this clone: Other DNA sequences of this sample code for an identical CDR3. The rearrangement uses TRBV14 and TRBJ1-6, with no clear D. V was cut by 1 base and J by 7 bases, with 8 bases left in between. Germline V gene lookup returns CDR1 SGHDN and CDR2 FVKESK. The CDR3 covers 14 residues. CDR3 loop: CASSQGTANSPLHF. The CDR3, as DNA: TGTGCCAGCAGCCAAGGGACGGCCAATTCACCCCTCCACTTT.

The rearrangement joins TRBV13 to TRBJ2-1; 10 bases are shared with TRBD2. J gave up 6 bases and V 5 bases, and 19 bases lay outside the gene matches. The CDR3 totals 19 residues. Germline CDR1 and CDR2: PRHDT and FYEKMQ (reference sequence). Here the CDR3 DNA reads TGTGCCAGCAGCCCCCAGAGGGGGCATAGCGGGGGGAACGTCAATGAGCAGTTCTTC. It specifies CASSPQRGHSGGNVNEQFF.

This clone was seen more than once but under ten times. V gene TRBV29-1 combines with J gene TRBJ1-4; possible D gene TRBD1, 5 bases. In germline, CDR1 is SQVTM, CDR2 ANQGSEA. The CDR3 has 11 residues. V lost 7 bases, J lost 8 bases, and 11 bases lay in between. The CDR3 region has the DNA TGCAGCGGCAGGGTACGAGAAAAACTGTTTTTT. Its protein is CSGRVREKLFF.

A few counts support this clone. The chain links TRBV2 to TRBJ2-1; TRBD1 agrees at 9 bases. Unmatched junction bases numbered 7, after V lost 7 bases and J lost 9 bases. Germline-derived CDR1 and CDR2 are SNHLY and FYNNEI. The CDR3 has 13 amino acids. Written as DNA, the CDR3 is TGTGCCAGCACCGGACAGGGGCGGGGTGAGCAGTTCTTC. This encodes CASTGQGRGEQFF.